What follows is one TCR beta chain and its context. These data come from a study of shared T cell receptors in the human thymus. Assay: immunoSEQ multiplex PCR; the TCRdb copy retains only in-frame clones and omits some. This sample carries more than 550,000 clones, approximately 85% of them seen once, and the ten largest clones take roughly 0.01%. These sequences were also reported in another study, on human thymus T cells. From that second work: Corrective cardiac operations yielded the resected thymus tissue. Thymic repertoires from unrelated individuals overlapped highly, related research reported.

The sequence was obtained from a girl in the first two years of life with a congenital heart defect. The sequencing input was thymocytes.

This CDR3 reads CASSSRGTGSYEQYF. The CDR3 DNA reads TGTGCCAGCAGTAGTAGGGGGACAGGGTCCTACGAGCAGTACTTC. The chain carries TRBV28 and TRBJ2-7; 9 positions match TRBD1. The CDR3 contains 15 residues. The V gene end was trimmed by 5 bases and the J gene end by 1 base; junction bases not matched to a gene: 6. Looked up from germline, CDR1 is MDHEN and CDR2 is SYDVKM.